This is a list of T cell receptor beta chains from one sample in a study of human T cells and chemical hapten exposure. Each CDR3 protein gets one entry after TCRdb re-called the RACE reads with MiXCR. The sample gives around 53,000 distinct CDR3 sequences, 8% to 9.5% of which show up once; 3.5% to 5% is in the top ten. The material was whole blood, obtained in connection with sensitization to the hapten diphenylcyclopropenone (DPC). The source of these receptors is a woman aged 50 to 60 with alopecia areata. Some clones in this sample may be carry-over from other donors' samples. Each CDR3 is given with its conserved first and last residue. The D gene is left open where the match is weak. Clone size is not always given. Where it is, it says once, few, many or a class for expanded clones.

>TRBJ2-2|TRBV30|NA|many
CAWRGPGELFF
TGTGCCTGGAGGGGGCCCGGGGAGCTGTTTTTT
>TRBJ2-2|TRBV3-2|NA|many
CASRNNTGGSIGELFF
TGTGCCAGCAGGAACAATACAGGGGGCTCGATCGGGGAGCTGTTTTTT
>TRBJ2-3|TRBV12-3/TRBV12-4|NA|few
CASITSGTKIQYF
TGTGCCAGCATCACGTCCGGGACAAAAATCCAGTATTTT
>TRBJ2-7|TRBV28|NA|few
CASSLFAKQGYEQYF
TGTGCCAGCAGTTTGTTCGCAAAACAGGGTTACGAGCAGTACTTC
>TRBJ2-7|TRBV11-2|TRBD2|many
CASRKTSGRSYEQYF
TGTGCCAGCAGAAAGACTAGCGGGAGATCCTACGAGCAGTACTTC
>TRBJ2-5|TRBV2|NA|medium-sized
CASRGYQETQYF
TGTGCCAGTCGAGGGTACCAAGAGACCCAGTACTTC
>TRBJ2-3|TRBV24-1|NA|many
CATSPGLTDTQYF
TGTGCCACCAGTCCTGGACTCACAGATACGCAGTATTTT
>TRBJ1-2|TRBV28|NA|many
CASSLSRSWYGYTF
TGTGCCAGCAGTTTATCCAGGTCCTGGTATGGCTACACCTTC
>TRBJ2-2|TRBV7-7|NA|many
CASSSSLAGFPGELFF
TGTGCCAGCAGCTCTTCTCTAGCCGGGTTTCCCGGGGAGCTGTTTTTT
>TRBJ2-1|TRBV29-1|NA|NA
CSVAVGSNNEQFF
TGCAGCGTTGCTGTGGGATCAAACAATGAGCAGTTCTTC
>TRBJ1-2|TRBV19|TRBD1|few
CASSMGQGYGYTF
TGTGCCAGTAGTATGGGACAGGGTTATGGCTACACCTTC
>TRBJ2-3|TRBV12-3/TRBV12-4|NA|many
CASNRGTDTQYF
TGTGCCAGCAATAGGGGCACAGATACGCAGTATTTT
>TRBJ1-2|TRBV28|TRBD1|many
CASTSPRTGGDYGYTF
TGTGCCAGCACCAGTCCCCGGACAGGGGGCGACTATGGCTACACCTTC
>TRBJ2-2|TRBV20-1|NA|NA
CSARDLGRYTGELFF
TGCAGTGCTAGAGATCTAGGGAGATACACCGGGGAGCTGTTTTTT
>TRBJ2-1|TRBV11-3|NA|NA
CASSLGEYNEQFF
TGTGCCAGCAGCTTAGGGGAGTACAATGAGCAGTTCTTC
>TRBJ2-1|TRBV29-1|TRBD2|few
CSVDPSGSDEQFF
TGCAGCGTTGATCCCAGCGGGAGCGATGAGCAGTTCTTC
>TRBJ2-3|TRBV5-1|TRBD2|many
CASSPRTSAITDTQYF
TGCGCCAGCAGCCCCAGGACTAGCGCAATCACAGATACGCAGTATTTT
>TRBJ2-7|TRBV5-1|TRBD1|many
CAAPVRQQGRGAEQYF
TGCGCCGCGCCGGTAAGACAACAGGGGCGAGGGGCCGAGCAGTACTTC
>TRBJ2-7|TRBV24-1|TRBD2|NA
CATRSVRESDYEQYF
TGTGCCACCAGGTCAGTGCGGGAGTCGGACTACGAGCAGTACTTC
>TRBJ2-7|TRBV2|NA|many
CASSIPGTSYEQYF
TGTGCCAGCAGTATTCCCGGGACGTCCTACGAGCAGTACTTC
>TRBJ1-2|TRBV19|NA|many
CASSTTGVYGYTF
TGTGCCAGTAGTACCACTGGGGTCTATGGCTACACCTTC
>TRBJ1-6|TRBV20-1|TRBD1|many
CSARTGFNSPLHF
TGCAGTGCACGGACAGGGTTCAATTCACCCCTCCACTTT